This T cell receptor beta chain was recorded in a study of blood T cells in healthy people across ages. A sample-barcoded 5' primer and a J-beta primer mix were used in a second PCR of roughly 6 to 11 cycles. From the 5' RACE reads, TCRdb called clonotypes with MiXCR, one entry per CDR3 protein. The repertoire holds some 800,000 distinct CDR3 sequences, 40% to 50% seen once, with roughly a fifth in the top ten. The germline V gene encodes CDR1 SGHVS and CDR2 FNYEAQ. This CDR3 region has 12 residues. Trimming took 5 bases from V and 6 from J, leaving 10 bases between them. The clonotype originates from a man aged 55-75 years in good health. Sequenced material: blood. J is TRBJ1-1 and V is TRBV7-6; maybe TRBD1 (6 bases). The CDR3 spells CASSKTGAEAFF. The CDR3 DNA follows: TGTGCCAGCAGCAAGACAGGCGCTGAAGCTTTCTTT. Combining the CDR3 with reference TRBV7-6 and TRBJ1-1 gives the whole variable domain GAGVSQSPRYKVTKRGQDVALRCDPISGHVSLYWYRQALGQGPEFLTYFNYEAQQDKSGLPNDRFSAERPEGSISTLTIQRTEQRDSAMYRCASSKTGAEAFFGQGTRLTVV.